These T cell receptor beta chains were read from a single sample in a study of blood T cell repertoires in COVID-19. Data came from immunoSEQ multiplex PCR; TCRdb stores just in-frame clones and leaves some out. Seen here are 50,000 to 60,000 clones, 87% observed once, and the top ten hold approximately 3.7%. Material for sequencing was peripheral blood. These TCRs come from a man aged 35 to 55 with COVID-19, enrolled during active disease. CDR3s include the opening cysteine and the closing phenylalanine or tryptophan. The D gene is left open where the match is weak. A row's size may be missing; if present it is once, few, many or a size class.

d_call: .
clone_size: .
j_call: TRBJ1-3
v_call: TRBV19
cdr3_nt: TGTGCCAGTGGGCAGGGAAGGCACTGGGCAGGAAACACCATATATTTT
cdr3_aa: CASGQGRHWAGNTIYF

d_call: .
clone_size: .
j_call: TRBJ1-6
v_call: TRBV12-5
cdr3_nt: TGTGCTAGTGGATTAATGAATTCACCCCTCCACTTT
cdr3_aa: CASGLMNSPLHF

d_call: .
clone_size: .
j_call: TRBJ2-2
v_call: TRBV7-9
cdr3_nt: TGTGCCAGCGATGGAGGGGCGAACACCGGGGAGCTGTTTTTT
cdr3_aa: CASDGGANTGELFF

d_call: TRBD1
clone_size: .
j_call: TRBJ2-3
v_call: TRBV5-4
cdr3_nt: TGTGCCAGCAGCTTGGGCCTCGGACAGGGGGAAACGCAGTATTTT
cdr3_aa: CASSLGLGQGETQYF

d_call: .
clone_size: .
j_call: TRBJ2-7
v_call: TRBV25-1
cdr3_nt: TGTGCCAGCAGTTTTCGCACCGGCGGCGAGCAGTACTTC
cdr3_aa: CASSFRTGGEQYF

d_call: TRBD1
clone_size: .
j_call: TRBJ2-7
v_call: TRBV25-1
cdr3_nt: TGTGCCAGCAGTGACACAGGGACAGGGAGCTACGAGCAGTACTTC
cdr3_aa: CASSDTGTGSYEQYF

d_call: TRBD2
clone_size: once
j_call: TRBJ2-7
v_call: TRBV6-6
cdr3_nt: TGTGCCAGCAGGTCGCCGGGACTAGCGGGGACCTACGAGCAGTACTTC
cdr3_aa: CASRSPGLAGTYEQYF

d_call: .
clone_size: .
j_call: TRBJ2-3
v_call: TRBV6-2/TRBV6-3
cdr3_nt: TGTGCCAGCAGTTACGTCCTAAATACGCAGTATTTT
cdr3_aa: CASSYVLNTQYF

d_call: .
clone_size: .
j_call: TRBJ2-3
v_call: TRBV9
cdr3_nt: TGTGCCAGCGGGCGGGGGCCTAGCACAGATACGCAGTATTTT
cdr3_aa: CASGRGPSTDTQYF

d_call: TRBD1
clone_size: .
j_call: TRBJ1-4
v_call: TRBV2
cdr3_nt: TGTGCCAGTGCTACAGGGGTTACGACCCCAACTAATGAAAAACTGTTTTTT
cdr3_aa: CASATGVTTPTNEKLFF

d_call: .
clone_size: .
j_call: TRBJ1-3
v_call: TRBV25-1
cdr3_nt: TGTGCCAGCAGTGACACTTCTGGAAACACCATATATTTT
cdr3_aa: CASSDTSGNTIYF

d_call: TRBD2
clone_size: .
j_call: TRBJ2-7
v_call: TRBV5-6
cdr3_nt: TGTGCCAGCAGCCCGGATAGCGGGAGGAGGTACGAGCAGTACTTC
cdr3_aa: CASSPDSGRRYEQYF

d_call: .
clone_size: .
j_call: TRBJ1-5
v_call: TRBV15
cdr3_nt: TGTGCCACCAGCAGAGAGCGGGGGCGCGAGGGGGGTCAGCCCCAGCATTTT
cdr3_aa: CATSRERGREGGQPQHF

d_call: TRBD2
clone_size: .
j_call: TRBJ2-2
v_call: TRBV4-1
cdr3_nt: TGCGCCAGCAGCCCTAAAGGGCTAGCGGGAGGAGTGGGGAACACCGGGGAGCTGTTTTTT
cdr3_aa: CASSPKGLAGGVGNTGELFF

d_call: TRBD2
clone_size: few
j_call: TRBJ2-2
v_call: TRBV19
cdr3_nt: TGTGCCAGTAGTATCAGCGGGACTTACACCGGGGAGCTGTTTTTT
cdr3_aa: CASSISGTYTGELFF

d_call: .
clone_size: .
j_call: TRBJ1-5
v_call: TRBV2
cdr3_nt: TGTGCCAGCAGTGCTAGTGAAGGTCAGCCCCAGCATTTT
cdr3_aa: CASSASEGQPQHF

d_call: TRBD2
clone_size: .
j_call: TRBJ2-1
v_call: TRBV29-1
cdr3_nt: TGCAGCGTAAGGACTAGCGGGATCCATGAGCAGTTCTTC
cdr3_aa: CSVRTSGIHEQFF

d_call: TRBD1
clone_size: .
j_call: TRBJ1-1
v_call: TRBV10-3
cdr3_nt: TGTGCCATCAGGGACAGGGGAAGTCGGACTGAAGCTTTCTTT
cdr3_aa: CAIRDRGSRTEAFF

d_call: .
clone_size: once
j_call: TRBJ2-5
v_call: TRBV6-6
cdr3_nt: TGTGCCAGCAGTTACGGGGCGGAAGAGACCCAGTACTTC
cdr3_aa: CASSYGAEETQYF

d_call: TRBD1
clone_size: .
j_call: TRBJ1-1
v_call: TRBV6-6
cdr3_nt: TGTGCCAGCAGGCTTACAGGGGGCGACACTGAAGCTTTCTTT
cdr3_aa: CASRLTGGDTEAFF

d_call: .
clone_size: .
j_call: TRBJ1-1
v_call: TRBV5-6
cdr3_nt: TGTGCCAGCAGCCCCGGCACGGCGGGCACTGAAGCTTTCTTT
cdr3_aa: CASSPGTAGTEAFF

d_call: TRBD1
clone_size: .
j_call: TRBJ2-6
v_call: TRBV18
cdr3_nt: TGTGCCAGCTCCCTCGACAGGGCTCTGGACTCTGGGGCCAACGTCCTGACTTTC
cdr3_aa: CASSLDRALDSGANVLTF

d_call: .
clone_size: .
j_call: TRBJ1-3
v_call: TRBV11-3
cdr3_nt: TGTGCCAGCAGCTCCGGGACTGGGAACACCATATATTTT
cdr3_aa: CASSSGTGNTIYF

d_call: .
clone_size: .
j_call: TRBJ2-5
v_call: TRBV11-2
cdr3_nt: TGTGCCAGCAGCTTAGCCCAGGGGCACCAAGAGACCCAGTACTTC
cdr3_aa: CASSLAQGHQETQYF

d_call: TRBD2
clone_size: .
j_call: TRBJ2-5
v_call: TRBV2
cdr3_nt: TGTGCCAGCAGTCAGCCTAGCGGGGAGCTAGAGACCCAGTACTTC
cdr3_aa: CASSQPSGELETQYF

d_call: .
clone_size: .
j_call: TRBJ1-6
v_call: TRBV9
cdr3_nt: TGTGCCAGCAGCGAGGGGTCTGGAGAGGGGAGGAGTAATTCACCCCTCCACTTT
cdr3_aa: CASSEGSGEGRSNSPLHF

d_call: TRBD2
clone_size: .
j_call: TRBJ2-3
v_call: TRBV15
cdr3_nt: TGTGCCACCAGCAGAGATCGGCTAGCGGGGGGGTACGAGGATACGCAGTATTTT
cdr3_aa: CATSRDRLAGGYEDTQYF

d_call: .
clone_size: .
j_call: TRBJ2-1
v_call: TRBV12-3/TRBV12-4
cdr3_nt: TGTGCCAGCACTGTGGGACAATACAATGAGCAGTTCTTC
cdr3_aa: CASTVGQYNEQFF

d_call: .
clone_size: .
j_call: TRBJ2-1
v_call: TRBV28
cdr3_nt: TGTGCCAGCAGTCCCCAGGGAGGGGGGGTCCACTCCTACAATGAGCAGTTCTTC
cdr3_aa: CASSPQGGGVHSYNEQFF

d_call: TRBD2
clone_size: .
j_call: TRBJ2-1
v_call: TRBV27
cdr3_nt: TGTGCCAGCAGCCGGGGAGGCGGGAGCTGGATCAATGAGCAGTTCTTC
cdr3_aa: CASSRGGGSWINEQFF

d_call: TRBD1
clone_size: few
j_call: TRBJ2-7
v_call: TRBV6-6
cdr3_nt: TGTGCCAGCAGTTACGGGGACAGGGGGCACTACGAGCAGTACTTC
cdr3_aa: CASSYGDRGHYEQYF

d_call: TRBD2
clone_size: .
j_call: TRBJ2-1
v_call: TRBV7-3
cdr3_nt: TGTGCCAGCAGCTTAGGACTAGCGGGGGGGCCTAATGAGCAGTTCTTC
cdr3_aa: CASSLGLAGGPNEQFF

d_call: .
clone_size: .
j_call: TRBJ1-1
v_call: TRBV9
cdr3_nt: TGTGCCAGTGGGGGCTGGAACACTGAAGCTTTCTTT
cdr3_aa: CASGGWNTEAFF

d_call: TRBD1
clone_size: .
j_call: TRBJ2-1
v_call: TRBV28
cdr3_nt: TGTGCCAGCAGTGGACAGGGGCCCGCCAATGAGCAGTTCTTC
cdr3_aa: CASSGQGPANEQFF

d_call: TRBD1
clone_size: .
j_call: TRBJ1-6
v_call: TRBV6-5
cdr3_nt: TGTGCCAGCAGTTACTCGGGGACAGGGGTCGAACCCCTCCACTTT
cdr3_aa: CASSYSGTGVEPLHF

d_call: TRBD2
clone_size: few
j_call: TRBJ2-1
v_call: TRBV19
cdr3_nt: TGTGCCAGTACCGGACTAGCGGGAGCGCGGGGTGAGCAGTTCTTC
cdr3_aa: CASTGLAGARGEQFF

d_call: .
clone_size: .
j_call: TRBJ2-1
v_call: TRBV10-3
cdr3_nt: TGTGCCATCAGTGAGTCGACTTTGGGGGGGCCTACCTACAATGAGCAGTTCTTC
cdr3_aa: CAISESTLGGPTYNEQFF

d_call: .
clone_size: .
j_call: TRBJ2-2
v_call: TRBV21-1
cdr3_nt: TGTGCCAGCAGCAAATCGGCAGGGGCGCACACCGGGGAGCTGTTTTTT
cdr3_aa: CASSKSAGAHTGELFF

d_call: TRBD1
clone_size: .
j_call: TRBJ1-5
v_call: TRBV27
cdr3_nt: TGTGCCAGCAGTCGCCGACAGGGTAGCAATCAGCCCCAGCATTTT
cdr3_aa: CASSRRQGSNQPQHF

d_call: .
clone_size: few
j_call: TRBJ1-2
v_call: TRBV6-1
cdr3_nt: TGTGCCAGCAGTGAAGCGATTGAGGGTAGAAACACCTTC
cdr3_aa: CASSEAIEGRNTF

d_call: TRBD1
clone_size: .
j_call: TRBJ1-5
v_call: TRBV7-2
cdr3_nt: TGTGCCAGCAGCGCGAGGACAGGGGCGAATCAGCCCCAGCATTTT
cdr3_aa: CASSARTGANQPQHF

d_call: .
clone_size: .
j_call: TRBJ1-6
v_call: TRBV19
cdr3_nt: TGTGCCAGTAGTATGGGCAGGTATAATTCACCCCTCCACTTT
cdr3_aa: CASSMGRYNSPLHF

d_call: TRBD2
clone_size: .
j_call: TRBJ2-7
v_call: TRBV27
cdr3_nt: TGTGCCAGCAGTTTAAAGGGCCTAGCGGGAGGCCACGAGCAGTACTTC
cdr3_aa: CASSLKGLAGGHEQYF

d_call: .
clone_size: .
j_call: TRBJ1-1
v_call: TRBV5-1
cdr3_nt: TGCGCCAGCAGCGCTAGACCCCGGGATCCCACTGAAGCTTTCTTT
cdr3_aa: CASSARPRDPTEAFF

d_call: .
clone_size: .
j_call: TRBJ2-2
v_call: TRBV7-9
cdr3_nt: TGTGCCAGCAGCCACCAACAACCCGGGGAGCTGTTTTTT
cdr3_aa: CASSHQQPGELFF

d_call: .
clone_size: .
j_call: TRBJ1-3
v_call: TRBV7-9
cdr3_nt: TGTGCCAGCAGCCCACAAACAGGGAAAGGAAACACCATATATTTT
cdr3_aa: CASSPQTGKGNTIYF

d_call: TRBD1
clone_size: .
j_call: TRBJ1-5
v_call: TRBV6-5
cdr3_nt: TGTGCCAGCAGAGCCGGGGACAGGGGCAATCAGCCCCAGCATTTT
cdr3_aa: CASRAGDRGNQPQHF

d_call: .
clone_size: .
j_call: TRBJ2-1
v_call: TRBV5-6
cdr3_nt: TGTGCCAGCAGCTCCGAGACTTTCTACAATGAGCAGTTCTTC
cdr3_aa: CASSSETFYNEQFF

d_call: .
clone_size: .
j_call: TRBJ2-3
v_call: TRBV10-2
cdr3_nt: TGCGCCAGCAGAGAATCCGGGGGGCCTCACACAGATACGCAGTATTTT
cdr3_aa: CASRESGGPHTDTQYF

d_call: TRBD1
clone_size: .
j_call: TRBJ2-7
v_call: TRBV5-4
cdr3_nt: TGTGCCAGCAGCTTGGTTGACAGGGTCGTCTACGAGCAGTACTTC
cdr3_aa: CASSLVDRVVYEQYF